One T cell receptor beta chain is described in this entry. The sample belongs to a study of blood T cell repertoires in COVID-19. Study-wide background: Sites in the United States, Italy and Spain provided acute and convalescent COVID-19 samples. T cells, B-cell-depleted T cells, or PBMCs provided the cDNA or gDNA that served as material.

Original processing notes: Amplifying reference gene primers gave estimates of nucleated cell counts. TCRdb keeps only in-frame clones here, not all; method: immunoSEQ multiplex PCR. The DNA was the basis for D and trimming; V, J and clone size are from that table. The repertoire includes fewer than 200,000 clones, 77% of them detected once, and roughly 2.8% sits in the top ten. The CDR3 has 12 amino acids. The germline CDR1 and CDR2 sequences are GTSNPN and SVGIG (reference sequence). Trimming stripped 5 bases from V and 3 bases from J, with 7 bases between. The receptor was derived from a man aged 65 to 79 with acute or convalescent COVID-19. The rearrangement joins TRBV30 to TRBJ2-2; D gene ambiguous. The sequenced sample consisted of peripheral blood. Here the CDR3 reads CAWGPHTGELFF. For the CDR3, the DNA is TGTGCCTGGGGCCCTCACACCGGGGAGCTGTTTTTT.